This TCR beta chain is drawn from a study of cytomegalovirus exposure and HLA in healthy donors. Overall study findings and caveats: For cytomegalovirus status, the classifier reportedly gave diagnoses with high specificity and sensitivity. Several V segments, TRBV6-2 and TRBV6-3 among them, could not be told apart and were dropped.

Concerning this clone itself: Its antigen is unknown.

The primer mix had 60 Vbeta and 13 Jbeta primers. Assay: immunoSEQ multiplex PCR; the TCRdb copy retains only in-frame clones and omits some. The sample shows roughly 200,000 clones, around three quarters of them seen only once. V was shortened by 5 bases and J by 6 bases, with 17 bases between the two germline ends. This CDR3 has 14 residues. Germline CDR1 reads MNHEY; CDR2 reads SMNVEV (reference sequence). The clonotype originates from a man aged 40-49 years in good health and CMV-seronegative. V gene TRBV27 combines with J gene TRBJ2-7; no definite D call. The sample comprised PBMCs. CDR3 in amino acids: CASSLSPLTGEQYF. In DNA form, the CDR3 reads TGTGCCAGCAGTCTCTCTCCCCTTACCGGCGAGCAGTACTTC.